A selection of T cell receptor beta chains follows, all from one sample in a study of T cell responses to AZD1222 COVID-19 vaccine. The table came from immunoSEQ multiplex PCR; TCRdb's copy has only in-frame clones and leaves some out. The data contain about 100,000 clones, about 87% of them singletons. The material was peripheral blood, obtained 28 days after the second AZD1222 dose. The origin of the receptors is an adult who received the AZD1222 COVID-19 vaccine. CDR3s include the opening cysteine and the closing phenylalanine or tryptophan. A D gene is named only where the DNA matches it firmly. The size field is filled for only some rows; it gives once, few, many or a size class.

V	J	D	size	CDR3	DNA
TRBV28	TRBJ2-5	NA	NA	CASSERTWRANQETQYF	TGTGCCAGCAGTGAACGTACCTGGCGAGCGAACCAAGAGACCCAGTACTTC
TRBV5-1	TRBJ2-5	NA	NA	CASSLDPWETQYF	TGCGCCAGCAGCTTGGACCCCTGGGAGACCCAGTACTTC
TRBV5-4	TRBJ2-1	NA	NA	CASSAGTSASYNEQFF	TGTGCCAGCAGCGCGGGGACTTCTGCCTCCTACAATGAGCAGTTCTTC
TRBV20-1	TRBJ2-1	NA	NA	CSASRGIGNEQFF	TGCAGTGCTAGTAGGGGAATTGGCAATGAGCAGTTCTTC
TRBV7-3	TRBJ2-3	TRBD2	NA	CASSLKAQTSGGLADTQYF	TGTGCCAGCAGCCTTAAGGCTCAGACTAGCGGGGGCCTCGCGGATACGCAGTATTTT
TRBV10-3	TRBJ1-1	NA	NA	CAITGQLNTEAFF	TGTGCCATCACTGGACAGCTGAACACTGAAGCTTTCTTT
TRBV7-9	TRBJ2-7	NA	NA	CASSFDPGNYEQYF	TGTGCCAGCAGCTTTGATCCAGGGAACTACGAGCAGTACTTC
TRBV3-1/TRBV3-2	TRBJ2-3	TRBD1	NA	CASSQGDRIYTDTQYF	TGTGCCAGCAGCCAAGGGGACAGGATTTACACAGATACGCAGTATTTT
TRBV19	TRBJ2-7	TRBD2	few	CASTPSGRARPYEQYF	TGTGCCAGTACTCCTAGCGGGAGGGCCCGCCCCTACGAGCAGTACTTC
TRBV27	TRBJ1-5	NA	NA	CASSLYSGRNQPQHF	TGTGCCAGCAGTTTATACTCAGGCCGAAATCAGCCCCAGCATTTT
TRBV11-2	TRBJ1-2	NA	NA	CASSGGAQIYGYTF	TGTGCCAGCAGCGGGGGGGCACAGATCTATGGCTACACCTTC
TRBV9	TRBJ2-1	TRBD2	NA	CASSVASGHNEQFF	TGTGCCAGCAGCGTAGCTAGCGGACACAATGAGCAGTTCTTC
TRBV27	TRBJ1-4	TRBD1	NA	CASSSRGLDEKLFF	TGTGCCAGCAGTTCAAGGGGGCTTGATGAAAAACTGTTTTTT
TRBV7-2	TRBJ1-2	TRBD1	NA	CASSHDRGQYYTF	TGTGCCAGCAGCCACGACAGGGGTCAGTACTACACCTTC
TRBV6-5	TRBJ1-4	NA	once	CASSYSAGGKLFF	TGTGCCAGCAGTTACTCCGCCGGGGGAAAACTGTTTTTT
TRBV28	TRBJ2-4	NA	once	CASSRPGNDKNIQYF	TGTGCCAGCAGCCGGCCCGGGAATGACAAAAACATTCAGTACTTC
TRBV9	TRBJ2-2	NA	NA	CASSVSGTGELFF	TGTGCCAGCAGCGTAAGTGGTACCGGGGAGCTGTTTTTT
TRBV19	TRBJ2-3	NA	NA	CASSIGGTDTQYF	TGTGCCAGTAGTATTGGGGGCACAGATACGCAGTATTTT
TRBV5-1	TRBJ2-5	NA	few	CASSLGQETQYF	TGCGCCAGCAGCTTGGGCCAAGAGACCCAGTACTTC
TRBV3-1/TRBV3-2	TRBJ2-7	NA	few	CASSRRLGQNEQYF	TGTGCCAGCAGCCGGAGACTAGGTCAGAACGAGCAGTACTTC
TRBV28	TRBJ1-2	TRBD1	few	CASSSPTGVIGGYTF	TGTGCCAGCAGTTCCCCGACAGGGGTAATAGGTGGCTACACCTTC
TRBV6-1	TRBJ2-7	NA	NA	CASSTRGGPAYEQYF	TGTGCCAGCAGTACCCGCGGAGGGCCCGCCTACGAGCAGTACTTC
TRBV5-1	TRBJ1-3	NA	once	CASSLGGIAGNTIYF	TGCGCCAGCAGCTTAGGGGGGATAGCTGGAAACACCATATATTTT
TRBV3-1/TRBV3-2	TRBJ2-2	NA	NA	CASSDLGGSTGELFF	TGTGCCAGCAGCGATCTGGGTGGGAGCACCGGGGAGCTGTTTTTT
TRBV18	TRBJ2-2	NA	NA	CASSAGTGGGELFF	TGTGCCAGCTCAGCCGGGACCGGAGGCGGGGAGCTGTTTTTT
TRBV9	TRBJ2-1	NA	NA	CASSVAGDFYNEQFF	TGTGCCAGCAGCGTAGCCGGGGACTTTTACAATGAGCAGTTCTTC
TRBV18	TRBJ2-2	NA	NA	CASSPLTAFTGELFF	TGTGCCAGCTCACCACTGACAGCCTTCACCGGGGAGCTGTTTTTT
TRBV5-1	TRBJ1-1	TRBD1	once	CASSLGPRTGGLNTEAFF	TGCGCCAGCAGCTTGGGACCCCGGACAGGGGGTTTGAACACTGAAGCTTTCTTT
TRBV7-9	TRBJ2-1	NA	NA	CASSSGLISNEQFF	TGTGCCAGCAGCAGCGGACTTATTAGTAATGAGCAGTTCTTC
TRBV15	TRBJ1-5	NA	NA	CATSRDPGSNQPQHF	TGTGCCACCAGCAGAGACCCGGGGAGCAATCAGCCCCAGCATTTT
TRBV30	TRBJ1-6	NA	NA	CAWSVQDSVAFNSPLHF	TGTGCCTGGAGTGTACAGGACAGTGTAGCTTTTAATTCACCCCTCCACTTT
TRBV25-1	TRBJ2-7	NA	once	CASRLSYEQYF	TGTGCCAGCAGGCTATCCTACGAGCAGTACTTC
TRBV5-5	TRBJ2-2	NA	NA	CASSFGKGFTGELFF	TGTGCCAGCAGCTTTGGGAAGGGTTTCACCGGGGAGCTGTTTTTT
TRBV7-9	TRBJ2-6	NA	NA	CASRAHMIEGANVLTF	TGTGCCAGCAGGGCCCACATGATCGAAGGGGCCAACGTCCTGACTTTC
TRBV28	TRBJ1-2	NA	NA	CASSLSRGGYTF	TGTGCCAGCAGTTTATCCCGCGGTGGCTACACCTTC
TRBV18	TRBJ2-7	TRBD1	NA	CASSQDRAVGEQYF	TGTGCCAGCTCACAGGACAGGGCGGTGGGCGAGCAGTACTTC
TRBV7-2	TRBJ2-1	TRBD2	NA	CASSLAPATSGVYNEQFF	TGTGCCAGCAGCTTAGCCCCTGCTACTAGCGGGGTCTACAATGAGCAGTTCTTC
TRBV19	TRBJ1-6	NA	NA	CASTPRTVRDSPLHF	TGTGCCAGTACCCCCCGGACAGTACGGGATTCACCCCTCCACTTT